The T cell receptor (beta chain) described here comes from a study of CD8 T cells in ankylosing spondylitis. General study results and limits: Significantly higher representation of disease-linked clones was reported for matched ankylosing spondylitis synovial fluid. As for the disease-linked clones, they showed a CD8+ phenotype and occurred at relatively low frequencies in peripheral blood. Some motif variants had been reported before (in reactive arthritis synovial fluid and blood). A TCR beta motif of several highly homologous variants seemed to mark ankylosing spondylitis blood.

The CDR3 has 14 residues. Germline V gives CDR1 SGHTA, CDR2 FQGNSA. The germline V and J ends were trimmed by 4 bases and 4 bases, with 11 bases remaining between them. This clonotype was observed a handful of times. Antigen unknown. TCRdb fed the 5' RACE reads into MiXCR, producing one record per CDR3 protein. The sample has 750,000 to 850,000 distinct CDR3 sequences, 10% to 15% seen once; the top ten hold 0.45% to 0.6%. The clonotype was recovered from a male donor with ankylosing spondylitis. Sample: blood, either unsorted or a sorted T cell fraction (not recorded which). This chain connects TRBV7-2 to TRBJ2-1, with a weak D call TRBD2 (5 bases). The CDR3 loop is CASSSALGYNEQFF. CDR3 in DNA: TGTGCCAGCAGCTCCGCACTAGGTTACAATGAGCAGTTCTTC.